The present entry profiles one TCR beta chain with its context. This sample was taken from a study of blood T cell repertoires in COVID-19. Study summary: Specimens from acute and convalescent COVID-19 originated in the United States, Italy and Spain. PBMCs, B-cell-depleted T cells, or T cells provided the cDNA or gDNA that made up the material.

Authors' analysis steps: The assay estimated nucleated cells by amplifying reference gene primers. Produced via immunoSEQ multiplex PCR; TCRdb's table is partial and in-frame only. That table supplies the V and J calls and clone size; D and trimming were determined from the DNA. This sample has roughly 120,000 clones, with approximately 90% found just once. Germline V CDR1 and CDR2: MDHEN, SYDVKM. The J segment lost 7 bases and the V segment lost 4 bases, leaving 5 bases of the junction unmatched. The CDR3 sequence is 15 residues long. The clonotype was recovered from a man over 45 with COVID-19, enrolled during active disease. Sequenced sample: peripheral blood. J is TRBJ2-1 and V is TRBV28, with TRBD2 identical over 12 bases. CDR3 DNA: TGTGCCAGCAGTTGGTCTAGCGGGAGGGGGAATGAGCAGTTCTTC. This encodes CASSWSSGRGNEQFF.